This is a list of T cell receptor beta chains from one sample in a study of blood T cells in healthy people across ages. TCRdb reprocessed the 5' RACE reads with MiXCR, giving one entry per CDR3 protein. The sample shows some 930,000 distinct CDR3 sequences, under 35% of them seen only once. In addition, the sample was reused for a study of T cells of mothers and their children.

Sequenced: blood. Receptors originate from a woman between 40 and 50 years old in good health. Each CDR3 is given with its conserved first and last residue. A D gene is named only where the DNA matches it firmly. The size entry is marked missing in some rows and otherwise reads once, few, many or a size class.

J gene: TRBJ2-1
V gene: TRBV4-1
D gene: TRBD2
clone size: .
CDR3 DNA: TGCGCCAGCAGCCAAGCCCCCGGGACTAGCGGCTACAATGGGCAGTTCTTC
CDR3 protein: CASSQAPGTSGYNGQFF

J gene: TRBJ2-7
V gene: TRBV18
D gene: .
clone size: many
CDR3 DNA: TGTGCCAGCTCACCAACATCTTCCGTATACGAGCAGTACTTC
CDR3 protein: CASSPTSSVYEQYF

J gene: TRBJ1-2
V gene: TRBV3-1
D gene: .
clone size: .
CDR3 DNA: TGTGCCAGCAGCCAAAGGCGGATCCCCTATGGCTACACCTTC
CDR3 protein: CASSQRRIPYGYTF

J gene: TRBJ2-5
V gene: TRBV24-1
D gene: .
clone size: many
CDR3 DNA: TGTGCCACCAGTGTTGGGGGTGTCCAAGAGACCCAGTACTTC
CDR3 protein: CATSVGGVQETQYF

J gene: TRBJ1-3
V gene: TRBV6-5
D gene: TRBD1
clone size: few
CDR3 DNA: TGTGCCAGCAGACCACAGGGGTCCTCTGGAAACACCATATATTTT
CDR3 protein: CASRPQGSSGNTIYF

J gene: TRBJ2-7
V gene: TRBV9
D gene: .
clone size: .
CDR3 DNA: TGTGCCAGCAGCGTAGTGGGTCGGGGCTCCTACGAGCAGTACTTC
CDR3 protein: CASSVVGRGSYEQYF

J gene: TRBJ1-2
V gene: TRBV10-3
D gene: TRBD1
clone size: .
CDR3 DNA: TGTGCCATCAGAGAACCGGGACAGGGAACCTTAAGAGGCTACACCTTC
CDR3 protein: CAIREPGQGTLRGYTF

J gene: TRBJ1-2
V gene: TRBV27
D gene: .
clone size: .
CDR3 DNA: TGTGCCAGCACTGCTGACAGACTAAACTATGGCTACACCTTC
CDR3 protein: CASTADRLNYGYTF

J gene: TRBJ2-3
V gene: TRBV12-3/TRBV12-4
D gene: TRBD2
clone size: few
CDR3 DNA: TGTGCCAGCAGTTCGACTAGCGGGGGATACCTGACAGGCACAGATACGCAGTATTTT
CDR3 protein: CASSSTSGGYLTGTDTQYF

J gene: TRBJ2-6
V gene: TRBV28
D gene: TRBD1
clone size: few
CDR3 DNA: TGTGCCAGCAGTTTAAAGGGACAGACCTCTGGGGCCAACGTCCTGACTTTC
CDR3 protein: CASSLKGQTSGANVLTF

J gene: TRBJ1-5
V gene: TRBV28
D gene: TRBD1
clone size: .
CDR3 DNA: TGTGCCAGCAGATCCCCAGGGGGACTCGCCAATCAGCCCCAGCATTTT
CDR3 protein: CASRSPGGLANQPQHF

J gene: TRBJ2-6
V gene: TRBV5-5
D gene: .
clone size: .
CDR3 DNA: TGTGCCAGCAGCTTTTCCGGCTCTAGGGCCAACGTCCTGACTTTC
CDR3 protein: CASSFSGSRANVLTF

J gene: TRBJ2-7
V gene: TRBV20-1
D gene: .
clone size: few
CDR3 DNA: TGCAGTGCTAGCAACCCCGGACTCCTGAGCTCCTACGAGCAGTACTTC
CDR3 protein: CSASNPGLLSSYEQYF

J gene: TRBJ2-7
V gene: TRBV7-2
D gene: TRBD1
clone size: .
CDR3 DNA: TGTGCCAGCAGCTTGGGGACAGCGAACCGCTACGAGCAGTACTTC
CDR3 protein: CASSLGTANRYEQYF

J gene: TRBJ2-3
V gene: TRBV29-1
D gene: .
clone size: many
CDR3 DNA: TGCAGCGTTGAAGGGGGGGGCAACACAGATACGCAGTATTTT
CDR3 protein: CSVEGGGNTDTQYF

J gene: TRBJ1-1
V gene: TRBV6-1
D gene: .
clone size: many
CDR3 DNA: TGTGCCAGCAGTGAAGGTCCGGGGCTAGGTACTGAAGCTTTCTTT
CDR3 protein: CASSEGPGLGTEAFF

J gene: TRBJ2-1
V gene: TRBV12-3/TRBV12-4
D gene: .
clone size: many
CDR3 DNA: TGTGCCAGCAGTTCATTGGGATCTAAGGATGAGCAGTTCTTC
CDR3 protein: CASSSLGSKDEQFF

J gene: TRBJ2-5
V gene: TRBV7-3
D gene: .
clone size: .
CDR3 DNA: TGTGCCAGCGGCCCCCAGCCCTTTCAAGAGACCCAGTACTTC
CDR3 protein: CASGPQPFQETQYF

J gene: TRBJ2-7
V gene: TRBV20-1
D gene: TRBD2
clone size: many
CDR3 DNA: TGCAGTGCTAGGGGGGCAGCGGGGGGAGGCTACGAGCAGTACTTC
CDR3 protein: CSARGAAGGGYEQYF

J gene: TRBJ1-1
V gene: TRBV7-9
D gene: .
clone size: .
CDR3 DNA: TGTGCCAGCAGGCGCAGGGATCGGACTGAAGCTTTCTTT
CDR3 protein: CASRRRDRTEAFF

J gene: TRBJ1-1
V gene: TRBV12-3/TRBV12-4
D gene: .
clone size: .
CDR3 DNA: TGTGCCGGCAGTTTTGGGGCCACTGAAGCTTTCTTT
CDR3 protein: CAGSFGATEAFF

J gene: TRBJ2-7
V gene: TRBV5-1
D gene: TRBD1
clone size: few
CDR3 DNA: TGCGCCAGCAGCTTGAAGGGACAGGATTCCTACGAGCAGTACTTC
CDR3 protein: CASSLKGQDSYEQYF

J gene: TRBJ2-7
V gene: TRBV7-2
D gene: TRBD1
clone size: .
CDR3 DNA: TGTGCCAGCAAGAGGGACAGGGAGTCCTACGAGCAGTACTTC
CDR3 protein: CASKRDRESYEQYF

J gene: TRBJ2-6
V gene: TRBV7-2
D gene: .
clone size: many
CDR3 DNA: TGTGCCAGCAGCTTAGCGAGTAGGGGTGTTGGTGGGGCCAACGTCCTGACTTTC
CDR3 protein: CASSLASRGVGGANVLTF

J gene: TRBJ2-7
V gene: TRBV3-1
D gene: TRBD1
clone size: .
CDR3 DNA: TGTGCCAGCAGCCAAGTGAGGACAGGGCTTGCCTACGAGCAGTACTTC
CDR3 protein: CASSQVRTGLAYEQYF

J gene: TRBJ1-5
V gene: TRBV20-1
D gene: .
clone size: .
CDR3 DNA: TGCAGTGTTCCGCCGTTGACCCTTGACAATCAGCCCCAGCATTTT
CDR3 protein: CSVPPLTLDNQPQHF

J gene: TRBJ1-1
V gene: TRBV4-1
D gene: .
clone size: .
CDR3 DNA: TGCGCCAGCAGCGGAGGGACGAGGGGTTTCGCGTTGAACACTGAAGCTTTCTTT
CDR3 protein: CASSGGTRGFALNTEAFF

J gene: TRBJ1-2
V gene: TRBV15
D gene: TRBD1
clone size: .
CDR3 DNA: TGTGCCACCAGCAGAGGAGGCAGGGGGGGTGGCTACACCTTC
CDR3 protein: CATSRGGRGGGYTF

J gene: TRBJ1-2
V gene: TRBV28
D gene: TRBD1
clone size: few
CDR3 DNA: TGTGCCAGCAGTTTAATCCGGGGTGACGACAGGGCTGGCTACACCTTC
CDR3 protein: CASSLIRGDDRAGYTF

J gene: TRBJ1-1
V gene: TRBV6-2/TRBV6-3
D gene: .
clone size: .
CDR3 DNA: TGTGCCAGCAGTTACCGATGGACGGCTTTCTTT
CDR3 protein: CASSYRWTAFF

J gene: TRBJ2-1
V gene: TRBV11-2
D gene: .
clone size: many
CDR3 DNA: TGTGCCAGCAGCCTCTCAGGGCCTCCCTACAATGAGCAGTTCTTC
CDR3 protein: CASSLSGPPYNEQFF

J gene: TRBJ1-2
V gene: TRBV5-8
D gene: .
clone size: .
CDR3 DNA: TGTGCCAGCAGCCATTCTCAGTTTAACTATGGCTACACCTTC
CDR3 protein: CASSHSQFNYGYTF

J gene: TRBJ2-3
V gene: TRBV7-6
D gene: TRBD1
clone size: few
CDR3 DNA: TGTGCCAGCAGCTCATGGACAGGGGCAAGCACAGATACGCAGTATTTT
CDR3 protein: CASSSWTGASTDTQYF

J gene: TRBJ2-7
V gene: TRBV29-1
D gene: .
clone size: once
CDR3 DNA: TGCAGCGCCTTAGGGGGGGTAGCAATCACCTACTCCTACAATGAGCAGTACTTC
CDR3 protein: CSALGGVAITYSYNEQYF

J gene: TRBJ2-7
V gene: TRBV21-1
D gene: .
clone size: few
CDR3 DNA: TGTGCCAGCAGTGCGACTAGCGGTTCCTACGAGCAGTACTTC
CDR3 protein: CASSATSGSYEQYF

J gene: TRBJ1-1
V gene: TRBV27
D gene: .
clone size: .
CDR3 DNA: TGTGCCAGCAGTACAGTCACGAACACTGAAGCTTTCTTT
CDR3 protein: CASSTVTNTEAFF

J gene: TRBJ2-5
V gene: TRBV27
D gene: TRBD1
clone size: .
CDR3 DNA: TGTGCCAGCAGTTTAGGAACAGGGGTGGCGACCCAGTACTTC
CDR3 protein: CASSLGTGVATQYF

J gene: TRBJ2-7
V gene: TRBV12-3/TRBV12-4
D gene: TRBD2
clone size: many
CDR3 DNA: TGTGCCAGCAGACCTAGCGGGGGGGCGGACGAGCAGTACTTC
CDR3 protein: CASRPSGGADEQYF

J gene: TRBJ2-3
V gene: TRBV3-1
D gene: TRBD2
clone size: .
CDR3 DNA: TGTGCCAGCAGCCAAGAACTAGCGGGGGGGCCGAGAGATACGCAGTATTTT
CDR3 protein: CASSQELAGGPRDTQYF

J gene: TRBJ2-7
V gene: TRBV4-1
D gene: .
clone size: few
CDR3 DNA: TGCGCCAGCAGCCACGGCAGGGGGGGGGCCTACGAGCAGTACTTC
CDR3 protein: CASSHGRGGAYEQYF

J gene: TRBJ2-3
V gene: TRBV4-2
D gene: TRBD2
clone size: .
CDR3 DNA: TGTGCCAGCAACCAAGATCTTGGGACTAGCGGGGTTAGCACAGATACGCAGTATTTT
CDR3 protein: CASNQDLGTSGVSTDTQYF

J gene: TRBJ2-6
V gene: TRBV5-1
D gene: .
clone size: many
CDR3 DNA: TGCGCCAGCAGCTCCTCAGGGTCTGGGGCCAACGTCCTGACTTTC
CDR3 protein: CASSSSGSGANVLTF

J gene: TRBJ2-7
V gene: TRBV7-2
D gene: .
clone size: many
CDR3 DNA: TGTGCCAGCAGCTTAACTGGGGGGTGGGGACAACTCTACGAGCAGTACTTC
CDR3 protein: CASSLTGGWGQLYEQYF

J gene: TRBJ2-5
V gene: TRBV28
D gene: .
clone size: .
CDR3 DNA: TGTGCCAGCAGTTTGGCCTTACAGGGATGGGAGACCCAGTACTTC
CDR3 protein: CASSLALQGWETQYF

J gene: TRBJ1-2
V gene: TRBV15
D gene: .
clone size: .
CDR3 DNA: TGTGCCACCAGCTCGGAACAGGTTACCTATGGCTACACCTTC
CDR3 protein: CATSSEQVTYGYTF

J gene: TRBJ1-6
V gene: TRBV20-1
D gene: .
clone size: many
CDR3 DNA: TGCAGTGCTAGCAGTAATTCACCCCTCCACTTT
CDR3 protein: CSASSNSPLHF

J gene: TRBJ1-4
V gene: TRBV28
D gene: .
clone size: many
CDR3 DNA: TGTGCCAGCAGTTTAGATAATGAAAAACTGTTTTTT
CDR3 protein: CASSLDNEKLFF

J gene: TRBJ2-1
V gene: TRBV12-3/TRBV12-4
D gene: TRBD2
clone size: .
CDR3 DNA: TGTGTCAGCAGTCCCTCCGGGACTAGGAATGGGAATGAGCAGTTCTTC
CDR3 protein: CVSSPSGTRNGNEQFF

J gene: TRBJ2-7
V gene: TRBV28
D gene: TRBD1
clone size: few
CDR3 DNA: TGTGCCAGCAGTTCCCCTGCCGGGACAGGGGGCCCCGAGCAGTACTTC
CDR3 protein: CASSSPAGTGGPEQYF

J gene: TRBJ1-1
V gene: TRBV5-5
D gene: .
clone size: few
CDR3 DNA: TGTGCCAGCAGCCGGGACGCAGGGAACACTGAAGCTTTCTTT
CDR3 protein: CASSRDAGNTEAFF

J gene: TRBJ1-2
V gene: TRBV7-6
D gene: TRBD1
clone size: many
CDR3 DNA: TGTGCCAGCAGCCCAGAGACAGGGCTCTATGGCTACACCTTC
CDR3 protein: CASSPETGLYGYTF

J gene: TRBJ1-2
V gene: TRBV12-3/TRBV12-4
D gene: .
clone size: .
CDR3 DNA: TGTGCCAGCAGAGACAGTGCCTCCCGCTATGGCTACACCTTC
CDR3 protein: CASRDSASRYGYTF

J gene: TRBJ2-3
V gene: TRBV12-3/TRBV12-4
D gene: TRBD1
clone size: .
CDR3 DNA: TGTGCCAGCAGTTTATCAGGGACAGAGTATCTCGCAGATACGCAGTATTTT
CDR3 protein: CASSLSGTEYLADTQYF

J gene: TRBJ2-1
V gene: TRBV6-4
D gene: TRBD2
clone size: many
CDR3 DNA: TGTGCCAGCAGTGAAAGCGGGGGGGCCAATGAGCAGTTCTTC
CDR3 protein: CASSESGGANEQFF